The TCR beta chain described here comes from a study of T cells of healthy individuals. The V end was cut by 1 base, the J end by 5 bases, with 12 bases between. The germline gives CDR1 MGHRA, CDR2 YSYEKL. The CDR3 has 15 amino acids. In TCRdb, the 5' RACE reads were re-called with MiXCR into one record per CDR3 protein. The repertoire includes about 100,000 distinct CDR3 sequences, approximately 15% of them detected once, and roughly 6.1% sits in the top ten. This clonotype was seen more than once but under ten times. The TCR comes from a human donor in good health. The chain uses TRBV4-1 and TRBJ2-1; D remains unclear. As DNA, the CDR3 is TGCGCCAGCAGCCAAGGCAGGAGAAGCAACAATGAGCAGTTCTTC. It codes for CASSQGRRSNNEQFF.